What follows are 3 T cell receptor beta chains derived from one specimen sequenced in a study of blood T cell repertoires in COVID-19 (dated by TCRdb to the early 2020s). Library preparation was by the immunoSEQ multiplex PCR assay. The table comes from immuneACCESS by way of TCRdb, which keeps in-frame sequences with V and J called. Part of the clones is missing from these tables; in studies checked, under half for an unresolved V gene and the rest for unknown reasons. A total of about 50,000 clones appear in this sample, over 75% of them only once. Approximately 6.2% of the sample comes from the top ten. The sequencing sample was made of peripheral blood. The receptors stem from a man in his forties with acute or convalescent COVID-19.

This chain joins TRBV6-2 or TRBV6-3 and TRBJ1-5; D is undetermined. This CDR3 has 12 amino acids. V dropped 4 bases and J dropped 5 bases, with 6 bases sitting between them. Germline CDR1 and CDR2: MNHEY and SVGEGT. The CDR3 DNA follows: TGTGCCAGCAGTTTGCGGGATCAGCCCCAGCATTTT. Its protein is CASSLRDQPQHF.

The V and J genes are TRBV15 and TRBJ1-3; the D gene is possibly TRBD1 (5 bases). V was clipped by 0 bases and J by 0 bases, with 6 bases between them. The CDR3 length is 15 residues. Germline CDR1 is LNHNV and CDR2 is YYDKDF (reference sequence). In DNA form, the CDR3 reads TGTGCCACCAGCAGAGAAAGGGGCTCTGGAAACACCATATATTTT. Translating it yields CATSRERGSGNTIYF.

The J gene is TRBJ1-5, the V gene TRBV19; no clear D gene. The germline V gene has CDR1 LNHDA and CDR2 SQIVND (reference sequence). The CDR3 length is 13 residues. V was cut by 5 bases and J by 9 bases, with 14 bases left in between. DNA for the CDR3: TGTGCCAGTAGTGGTTCCGTCCCAGGGCCCCAGCATTTT. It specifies CASSGSVPGPQHF.